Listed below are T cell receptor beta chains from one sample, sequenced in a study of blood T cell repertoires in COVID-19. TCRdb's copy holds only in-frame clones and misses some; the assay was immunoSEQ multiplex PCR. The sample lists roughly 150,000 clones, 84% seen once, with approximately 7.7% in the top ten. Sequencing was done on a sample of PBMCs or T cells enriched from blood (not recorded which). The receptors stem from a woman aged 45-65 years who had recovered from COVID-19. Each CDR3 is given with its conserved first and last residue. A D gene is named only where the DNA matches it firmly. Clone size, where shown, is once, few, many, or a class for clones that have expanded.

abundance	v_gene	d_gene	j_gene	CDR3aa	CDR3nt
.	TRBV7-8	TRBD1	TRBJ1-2	CASSLDRGRTYGYTF	TGTGCCAGCAGCTTAGACAGGGGGCGCACCTATGGCTACACCTTC
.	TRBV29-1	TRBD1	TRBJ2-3	CSVDGRGQRDTQYF	TGCAGCGTTGACGGCAGGGGGCAAAGGGATACGCAGTATTTT
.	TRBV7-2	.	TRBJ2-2	CASSPHGSGELFF	TGTGCCAGCAGCCCCCACGGGTCCGGGGAGCTGTTTTTT
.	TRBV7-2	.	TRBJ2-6	CASSPLSGANVLTF	TGTGCCAGCAGCCCCTTATCTGGGGCCAACGTCCTGACTTTC
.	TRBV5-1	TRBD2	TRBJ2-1	CASRTSGTSGGGRQFF	TGCGCCAGCAGGACATCCGGGACTAGCGGGGGGGGCCGACAGTTCTTC
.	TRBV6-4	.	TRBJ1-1	CASSAGMNTEAFF	TGTGCCAGCAGTGCGGGGATGAACACTGAAGCTTTCTTT
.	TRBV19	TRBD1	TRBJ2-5	CASNRTGLAQETQYF	TGTGCCAGTAACCGGACAGGGCTTGCCCAAGAGACCCAGTACTTC
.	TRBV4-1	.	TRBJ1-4	CASSLGNRVAREKLFF	TGCGCCAGCAGCCTCGGAAACAGGGTCGCCAGGGAAAAACTGTTTTTT
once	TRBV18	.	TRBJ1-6	CASSPLRVEDNSPLHF	TGTGCCAGCTCACCACTCCGGGTTGAAGACAATTCACCCCTCCACTTT
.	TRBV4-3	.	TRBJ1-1	CASSDWRGSTEAFF	TGCGCCAGCAGCGACTGGAGAGGGAGCACTGAAGCTTTCTTT
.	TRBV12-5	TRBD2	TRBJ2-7	CASGLASGALEQYF	TGTGCTAGTGGTTTGGCTAGCGGGGCGCTCGAGCAGTACTTC
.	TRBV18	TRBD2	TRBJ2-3	CASSPPGLAGGDTQYF	TGTGCCAGCTCACCACCGGGACTAGCGGGAGGGGATACGCAGTATTTT
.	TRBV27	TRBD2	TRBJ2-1	CASTPGRDYYNEQFF	TGTGCCAGCACTCCCGGGCGGGACTATTACAATGAGCAGTTCTTC
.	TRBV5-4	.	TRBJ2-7	CASSLKGSPYEQYF	TGTGCCAGCAGCTTGAAGGGGTCCCCCTACGAGCAGTACTTC
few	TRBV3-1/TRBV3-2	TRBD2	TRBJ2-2	CASSQGLAGAKRTGELFF	TGTGCCAGCAGCCAAGGACTAGCGGGAGCAAAGCGCACCGGGGAGCTGTTTTTT
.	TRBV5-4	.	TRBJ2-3	CASSLAGSSTDTQYF	TGTGCCAGCAGCTTGGCGGGAAGTAGCACAGATACGCAGTATTTT
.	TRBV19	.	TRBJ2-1	CASRYTRQAGGNEQFF	TGTGCCAGTAGGTATACGAGACAGGCTGGCGGCAATGAGCAGTTCTTC
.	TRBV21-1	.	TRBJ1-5	CASSKATGRGQPQHF	TGTGCCAGCAGCAAAGCTACCGGGAGAGGGCAGCCCCAGCATTTT
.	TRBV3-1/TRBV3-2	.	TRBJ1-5	CASSQGGGGNQPQHF	TGTGCCAGCAGCCAGGGGGGAGGAGGCAATCAGCCCCAGCATTTT
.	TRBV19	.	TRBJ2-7	CASSIGQSYEQYF	TGTGCCAGTAGTATTGGGCAGAGCTACGAGCAGTACTTC